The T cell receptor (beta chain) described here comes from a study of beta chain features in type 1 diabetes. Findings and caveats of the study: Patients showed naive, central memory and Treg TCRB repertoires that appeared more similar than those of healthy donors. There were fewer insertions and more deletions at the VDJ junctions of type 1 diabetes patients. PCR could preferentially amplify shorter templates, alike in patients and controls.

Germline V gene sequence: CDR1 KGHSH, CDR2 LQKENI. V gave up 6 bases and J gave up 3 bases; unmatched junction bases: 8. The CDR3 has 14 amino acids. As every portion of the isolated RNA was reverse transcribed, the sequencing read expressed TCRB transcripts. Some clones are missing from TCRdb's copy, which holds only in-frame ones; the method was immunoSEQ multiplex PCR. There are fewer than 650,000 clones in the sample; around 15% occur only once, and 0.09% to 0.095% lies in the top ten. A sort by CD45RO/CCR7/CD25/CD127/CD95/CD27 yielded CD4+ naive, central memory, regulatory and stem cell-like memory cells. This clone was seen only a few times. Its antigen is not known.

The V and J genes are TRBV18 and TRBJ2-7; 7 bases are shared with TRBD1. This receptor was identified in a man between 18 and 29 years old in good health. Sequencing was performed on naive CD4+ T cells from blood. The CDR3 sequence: CASSSGTAYYEQYF. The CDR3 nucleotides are TGTGCCAGCTCGTCCGGGACAGCCTACTACGAGCAGTACTTC.